This TCR beta chain appears in the sequencing data of a study of blood T cell repertoires in COVID-19. Overall study: Donors in the United States, Italy and Spain gave samples during acute or convalescent COVID-19. Sources were T cells, B-cell-depleted T cells, or PBMCs; the material itself was cDNA or gDNA.

In the source study's methods: Estimation of nucleated cell counts was performed using reference gene primer amplification. The protocol was immunoSEQ multiplex PCR, while the TCRdb copy is restricted to in-frame clones and leaves out a portion. V and J calls and clone size are as listed in that table; D and trimming were resolved from the DNA. The sample lists 100,000 to 150,000 clones; 85% were seen once. CDR1 is SQVTM and CDR2 is ANQGSEA in the germline V gene. CDR3 length: 13 residues. Trimming shortened V by 4 bases and J by 6 bases, and 15 bases separated the two germline ends. V gene TRBV29-1 combines with J gene TRBJ1-2; no reliable D call. The source is a woman aged 80 or older with acute or convalescent COVID-19. Material for sequencing was peripheral blood. CDR3 region: CSVALAAADGYTF. The CDR3 nucleotides read TGCAGCGTTGCTCTTGCGGCAGCCGATGGCTACACCTTC.